The sequence of this T cell receptor beta chain was determined in a study of blood T cell repertoires in COVID-19. This clone was recorded at least ten times. The CDR3 has 15 amino acids. The V gene lost 0 bases and the J gene lost 5 bases, with 14 bases spanning the gap. The germline V gene has CDR1 SGHKS and CDR2 YYEKEE (reference sequence). Assay used: immunoSEQ multiplex PCR; TCRdb lists only in-frame clones, some missing. The profile shows 150,000 to 200,000 clones, around 83% of them singletons. Participants were aged 18 to 89 years from roughly 26 US areas. This chain connects TRBV5-5 to TRBJ2-5, with D maybe TRBD1 (5 bases). Material: PBMCs or T cells enriched from blood (not recorded which). The receptor was derived from a woman aged 25 to 39 who had been exposed to COVID-19. The CDR3 DNA reads as TGTGCCAGCAGCTTGGGCCCCAGGGCGCGGGAGACCCAGTACTTC. Translated: CASSLGPRARETQYF.